The rows below give T cell receptor beta chains drawn from one sample of a study of vaccination and CD4 T cells after COVID-19. Using its own MiXCR run on the PCR reads, TCRdb lists one record per CDR3 protein. The table includes 15,000 to 20,000 distinct CDR3 sequences, 40% detected once. Their recognized antigens are unknown. The material sequenced was CD4+ T cells from blood, cultured in vitro, taken after SARS-CoV-2 vaccination. The receptors stem from a human donor who had recovered from COVID-19. CDR3s include the opening cysteine and the closing phenylalanine or tryptophan. A D gene is named only where the DNA matches it firmly. Only some rows state a clone size, as once, few, many or a class for expanded clones.

j_gene: TRBJ1-4
abundance: once
d_gene: .
v_gene: TRBV7-6
CDR3aa: CASSHSPTTNEKLFF
CDR3nt: TGTGCCAGCAGCCATTCCCCCACAACTAATGAAAAACTGTTTTTT

j_gene: TRBJ2-7
abundance: .
d_gene: TRBD2
v_gene: TRBV20-1
CDR3aa: CSAIAGGPGEQYF
CDR3nt: TGCAGTGCTATAGCGGGAGGGCCGGGGGAGCAGTACTTC

j_gene: TRBJ2-1
abundance: few
d_gene: .
v_gene: TRBV21-1
CDR3aa: CASNPGGRGVF
CDR3nt: TGTGCCAGCAACCCAGGGGGCAGGGGGGTCTTC

j_gene: TRBJ1-5
abundance: .
d_gene: .
v_gene: TRBV20-1
CDR3aa: CSASLWSYSNQPQHF
CDR3nt: TGCAGTGCTAGTCTGTGGTCGTATAGCAATCAGCCCCAGCATTTT

j_gene: TRBJ2-1
abundance: .
d_gene: TRBD1
v_gene: TRBV5-1
CDR3aa: CASSLETGNNEQFF
CDR3nt: TGCGCCAGCAGCTTGGAGACAGGGAACAATGAGCAGTTCTTC

j_gene: TRBJ1-1
abundance: few
d_gene: TRBD1
v_gene: TRBV6-1
CDR3aa: CASSSGGRNTEAFF
CDR3nt: TGTGCCAGCAGCTCAGGGGGCAGAAACACTGAAGCTTTCTTT

j_gene: TRBJ2-2
abundance: .
d_gene: .
v_gene: TRBV7-3
CDR3aa: CASSLIPTGRGTGELFF
CDR3nt: TGTGCCAGCAGCTTAATTCCCACTGGCCGTGGCACCGGGGAGCTGTTTTTT

j_gene: TRBJ2-5
abundance: few
d_gene: TRBD2
v_gene: TRBV7-9
CDR3aa: CASSLRGTSIFQETQYF
CDR3nt: TGTGCCAGCAGCTTGAGAGGGACTAGCATATTCCAAGAGACCCAGTACTTC

j_gene: TRBJ2-5
abundance: few
d_gene: TRBD1
v_gene: TRBV7-7
CDR3aa: CASSWTGGEETQYF
CDR3nt: TGTGCCAGCAGCTGGACAGGGGGCGAAGAGACCCAGTACTTC

j_gene: TRBJ1-2
abundance: .
d_gene: TRBD1
v_gene: TRBV6-1
CDR3aa: CASSQQGLTGYGYTF
CDR3nt: TGTGCCAGCAGCCAACAGGGGTTAACAGGGTATGGCTACACCTTC

j_gene: TRBJ2-4
abundance: .
d_gene: TRBD1
v_gene: TRBV19
CDR3aa: CASGTALAKNIQYF
CDR3nt: TGTGCCAGTGGGACAGCCCTAGCCAAAAACATTCAGTACTTC

j_gene: TRBJ2-7
abundance: .
d_gene: .
v_gene: TRBV7-8
CDR3aa: CASSLAGGLGFSYEQYF
CDR3nt: TGTGCCAGCAGCTTAGCAGGAGGACTGGGGTTCTCCTACGAGCAGTACTTC

j_gene: TRBJ2-5
abundance: .
d_gene: .
v_gene: TRBV27
CDR3aa: CASSSAPASKTQYF
CDR3nt: TGTGCCAGCAGTTCCGCCCCAGCGTCGAAGACCCAGTACTTC

j_gene: TRBJ2-2
abundance: .
d_gene: .
v_gene: TRBV29-1
CDR3aa: CSVATGAGELFF
CDR3nt: TGCAGCGTTGCTACCGGGGCCGGGGAGCTGTTTTTT

j_gene: TRBJ1-4
abundance: .
d_gene: .
v_gene: TRBV6-1
CDR3aa: CASRGATNEKLFF
CDR3nt: TGTGCCAGCAGGGGTGCAACTAATGAAAAACTGTTTTTT

j_gene: TRBJ1-1
abundance: .
d_gene: .
v_gene: TRBV4-3
CDR3aa: CASILKWTGIMNTEAFF
CDR3nt: TGCGCCAGCATCCTAAAATGGACGGGAATTATGAACACTGAAGCTTTCTTT

j_gene: TRBJ1-1
abundance: .
d_gene: .
v_gene: TRBV18
CDR3aa: CASSPYEQELNTEAFF
CDR3nt: TGTGCCAGCTCACCATACGAGCAGGAGCTGAACACTGAAGCTTTCTTT

j_gene: TRBJ1-2
abundance: few
d_gene: .
v_gene: TRBV11-3
CDR3aa: CASSLEGRDGNYGYTF
CDR3nt: TGTGCCAGCAGCTTAGAGGGCAGGGACGGGAACTATGGCTACACCTTC

j_gene: TRBJ1-6
abundance: .
d_gene: .
v_gene: TRBV4-2
CDR3aa: CASSQDFWGFSPLHF
CDR3nt: TGTGCCAGCAGCCAAGATTTTTGGGGCTTCTCACCCCTCCACTTT

j_gene: TRBJ2-7
abundance: .
d_gene: .
v_gene: TRBV20-1
CDR3aa: CSASGQSYEQYF
CDR3nt: TGCAGTGCTTCCGGACAGTCCTACGAGCAGTACTTC

j_gene: TRBJ1-2
abundance: .
d_gene: TRBD1
v_gene: TRBV30
CDR3aa: CAWSRTGGYTF
CDR3nt: TGTGCCTGGAGTAGGACAGGTGGCTACACCTTC

j_gene: TRBJ1-6
abundance: .
d_gene: .
v_gene: TRBV27
CDR3aa: CASSPGLYSPLHF
CDR3nt: TGTGCCAGCAGTCCAGGGCTGTATTCACCCCTCCACTTT

j_gene: TRBJ2-5
abundance: .
d_gene: TRBD1
v_gene: TRBV20-1
CDR3aa: CSARIGTGGRETQYF
CDR3nt: TGCAGTGCTAGAATCGGGACAGGGGGCAGGGAGACCCAGTACTTC

j_gene: TRBJ2-5
abundance: .
d_gene: .
v_gene: TRBV20-1
CDR3aa: CSARPQGETQYF
CDR3nt: TGCAGTGCTAGACCACAGGGCGAGACCCAGTACTTC

j_gene: TRBJ2-7
abundance: few
d_gene: .
v_gene: TRBV20-1
CDR3aa: CSARGAGADYEQYF
CDR3nt: TGCAGTGCCCGGGGGGCAGGGGCCGACTACGAGCAGTACTTC

j_gene: TRBJ1-2
abundance: .
d_gene: .
v_gene: TRBV7-8
CDR3aa: CASTRAPNYGYTF
CDR3nt: TGTGCCAGCACACGGGCGCCTAACTATGGCTACACCTTC

j_gene: TRBJ1-1
abundance: .
d_gene: .
v_gene: TRBV7-3
CDR3aa: CASSLGRMEGMNTEAFF
CDR3nt: TGTGCCAGCAGCTTAGGCAGGATGGAGGGCATGAACACTGAAGCTTTCTTT

j_gene: TRBJ2-3
abundance: .
d_gene: .
v_gene: TRBV6-2/TRBV6-3
CDR3aa: CASSYMVTDTQYF
CDR3nt: TGTGCCAGCAGTTACATGGTTACAGATACGCAGTATTTT

j_gene: TRBJ1-5
abundance: .
d_gene: .
v_gene: TRBV27
CDR3aa: CASSSLTGNRFAFNQPQHF
CDR3nt: TGTGCCAGCAGTTCCTTGACAGGCAACAGGTTCGCATTCAATCAGCCCCAGCATTTT

j_gene: TRBJ2-3
abundance: .
d_gene: .
v_gene: TRBV7-8
CDR3aa: CASSLAIQGTDTQYF
CDR3nt: TGTGCCAGCAGCTTAGCGATACAGGGCACAGATACGCAGTATTTT

j_gene: TRBJ2-2
abundance: .
d_gene: .
v_gene: TRBV19
CDR3aa: CASSIDRWGANTGELFF
CDR3nt: TGTGCCAGTAGTATAGATCGGTGGGGGGCCAACACCGGGGAGCTGTTTTTT

j_gene: TRBJ1-1
abundance: medium-sized
d_gene: .
v_gene: TRBV27
CDR3aa: CASSLGRVTEAFF
CDR3nt: TGTGCCAGCAGTTTAGGGAGGGTAACTGAAGCTTTCTTT

j_gene: TRBJ2-1
abundance: .
d_gene: TRBD2
v_gene: TRBV15
CDR3aa: CATSRQGLAAYNEQFF
CDR3nt: TGTGCCACCAGCAGACAGGGACTAGCGGCCTACAATGAGCAGTTCTTC

j_gene: TRBJ2-7
abundance: .
d_gene: TRBD1
v_gene: TRBV2
CDR3aa: CASSELARGLDEQYF
CDR3nt: TGTGCCAGCAGTGAATTGGCCAGGGGGCTCGACGAGCAGTACTTC

j_gene: TRBJ2-5
abundance: .
d_gene: .
v_gene: TRBV6-1
CDR3aa: CASSLQGQETQYF
CDR3nt: TGTGCCAGCAGCCTACAGGGCCAAGAGACCCAGTACTTC

j_gene: TRBJ2-3
abundance: .
d_gene: TRBD1
v_gene: TRBV28
CDR3aa: CASTTFWDRGSGSTDTQYF
CDR3nt: TGTGCCAGCACGACGTTTTGGGACAGGGGTAGCGGGAGCACAGATACGCAGTATTTT

j_gene: TRBJ2-1
abundance: once
d_gene: .
v_gene: TRBV29-1
CDR3aa: CSVESIKSSYNEQFF
CDR3nt: TGCAGCGTTGAATCCATCAAGAGCTCCTACAATGAGCAGTTCTTC

j_gene: TRBJ1-5
abundance: .
d_gene: .
v_gene: TRBV30
CDR3aa: CAWSPRGNQPQHF
CDR3nt: TGTGCCTGGAGCCCTCGAGGCAATCAGCCCCAGCATTTT

j_gene: TRBJ1-1
abundance: few
d_gene: .
v_gene: TRBV6-1
CDR3aa: CASTNIRGEAFF
CDR3nt: TGTGCCAGCACGAATATCCGAGGTGAAGCTTTCTTT

j_gene: TRBJ1-1
abundance: .
d_gene: .
v_gene: TRBV5-4
CDR3aa: CASVHPGETEAFF
CDR3nt: TGTGCCAGCGTACACCCAGGGGAAACTGAAGCTTTCTTT